A selection of T cell receptor beta chains follows, all from one sample in a study of T cells after yellow fever vaccination. Using its own MiXCR run on the 5' RACE reads, TCRdb lists one record per CDR3 protein. The table lists 620,000 or so distinct CDR3 sequences, around an eighth of them singletons, with about 15% in the top ten. Specimen: PBMCs, collected on the day of the yellow fever booster vaccination. The receptor source for this set is a man aged 25-45 years who received the YFV17D yellow fever vaccine. Both conserved end residues are part of each CDR3. D genes are given only for firm matches. Expanded clones are given a class, and other clones once, few, many or no size at all.

abundance: many
j_gene: TRBJ1-2
len: 17
d_gene: .
v_gene: TRBV19
CDR3nt: TGTGCCAGTAGCCTCGACAGCCCCTCTTTGAAGTACTATGGCTACACCTTC
CDR3aa: CASSLDSPSLKYYGYTF

abundance: .
j_gene: TRBJ2-1
len: 14
d_gene: TRBD2
v_gene: TRBV30
CDR3nt: TGTGCCTGGAACGGAAATAGCGGGTACAATGAGCAGTTCTTC
CDR3aa: CAWNGNSGYNEQFF

abundance: .
j_gene: TRBJ2-7
len: 14
d_gene: .
v_gene: TRBV30
CDR3nt: TGTGCCTGGAGAGGGACAAGGGAGCTCTACGAGCAGTACTTC
CDR3aa: CAWRGTRELYEQYF

abundance: few
j_gene: TRBJ2-1
len: 14
d_gene: .
v_gene: TRBV11-2
CDR3nt: TGTGCCAGCAGCTTAATTATCAAAGGGAATGAGCAGTTCTTC
CDR3aa: CASSLIIKGNEQFF

abundance: few
j_gene: TRBJ2-3
len: 14
d_gene: .
v_gene: TRBV20-1
CDR3nt: TGCAGTGCTAGTGTTGGGACCGGGACAGATACGCAGTATTTT
CDR3aa: CSASVGTGTDTQYF

abundance: .
j_gene: TRBJ2-5
len: 12
d_gene: .
v_gene: TRBV28
CDR3nt: TGTGCCAGCACCGTGGGGGAAGAGACCCAGTACTTC
CDR3aa: CASTVGEETQYF

abundance: .
j_gene: TRBJ2-7
len: 17
d_gene: .
v_gene: TRBV7-9
CDR3nt: TGTGCCAGCAGTCCCCGTGGGGGCGGGCGTCAAACCTACGAGCAGTACTTC
CDR3aa: CASSPRGGGRQTYEQYF

abundance: .
j_gene: TRBJ2-2
len: 17
d_gene: .
v_gene: TRBV7-9
CDR3nt: TGTGCCAGCAGCTGGCCCAAGTTAGCGGAGAACACCGGGGAGCTGTTTTTT
CDR3aa: CASSWPKLAENTGELFF

abundance: .
j_gene: TRBJ2-3
len: 14
d_gene: TRBD2
v_gene: TRBV28
CDR3nt: TGTGCCAGCAGTTTCAGCGGGAGGGCAGATACGCAGTATTTT
CDR3aa: CASSFSGRADTQYF

abundance: few
j_gene: TRBJ2-1
len: 16
d_gene: .
v_gene: TRBV27
CDR3nt: TGTGCCAGCAGTCCTCTCGGCGCGGGCCCCTACAATGAGCAGTTCTTC
CDR3aa: CASSPLGAGPYNEQFF

abundance: few
j_gene: TRBJ1-1
len: 15
d_gene: TRBD1
v_gene: TRBV7-9
CDR3nt: TGTGCCAGCAGCCTTGGGGAGGGGGCGATGACTGAAGCTTTCTTT
CDR3aa: CASSLGEGAMTEAFF

abundance: few
j_gene: TRBJ2-1
len: 15
d_gene: TRBD2
v_gene: TRBV5-1
CDR3nt: TGCGCCAGCAGTCCGAAGCGGGAGTTATACAATGAGCAGTTCTTC
CDR3aa: CASSPKRELYNEQFF

abundance: many
j_gene: TRBJ2-7
len: 15
d_gene: .
v_gene: TRBV7-2
CDR3nt: TGTGCCAGCAGCTTAGTACAGGGAACATCCTACGAGCAGTACTTC
CDR3aa: CASSLVQGTSYEQYF

abundance: .
j_gene: TRBJ2-3
len: 16
d_gene: TRBD2
v_gene: TRBV20-1
CDR3nt: TGCAGTCCCGCTCCGGGAGGAGCGGGAGCGACGAGTACGCAGTATTTT
CDR3aa: CSPAPGGAGATSTQYF

abundance: few
j_gene: TRBJ2-3
len: 12
d_gene: .
v_gene: TRBV20-1
CDR3nt: TGCAGTGCCCTGGGGGGTGCTTACCCCCTTAATTTT
CDR3aa: CSALGGAYPLNF

abundance: few
j_gene: TRBJ2-7
len: 13
d_gene: .
v_gene: TRBV3-1
CDR3nt: TGTGCCAGCAGCCCTAGGACCCTGCGGGAGCAGTACTTC
CDR3aa: CASSPRTLREQYF

abundance: few
j_gene: TRBJ2-1
len: 15
d_gene: .
v_gene: TRBV20-1
CDR3nt: TGCAGTGCTAGAGATACGGCTAGCTCCTACAATGAGCAGTTCTTC
CDR3aa: CSARDTASSYNEQFF

abundance: .
j_gene: TRBJ2-7
len: 16
d_gene: .
v_gene: TRBV6-5
CDR3nt: TGTGCCAGCAGTTACTTAGGGGGAGAAATCCCCTACGAGCAGTACTTC
CDR3aa: CASSYLGGEIPYEQYF

abundance: .
j_gene: TRBJ2-3
len: 14
d_gene: TRBD2
v_gene: TRBV20-1
CDR3nt: TGCAGTGCTAGGGTAGCGGGTGCGACAGATACGCAGTATTTT
CDR3aa: CSARVAGATDTQYF

abundance: .
j_gene: TRBJ2-7
len: 17
d_gene: TRBD2
v_gene: TRBV20-1
CDR3nt: TGCAGTGCTAGTAGGACTAGCGGGAGAGGGGTAGGAAGGGAGCAGTACTTC
CDR3aa: CSASRTSGRGVGREQYF

abundance: few
j_gene: TRBJ2-3
len: 17
d_gene: TRBD2
v_gene: TRBV28
CDR3nt: TGTGCCAGCAGTCCCCGCCGGACTAGCGGGAGCCGGGATACGCAGTATTTT
CDR3aa: CASSPRRTSGSRDTQYF

abundance: .
j_gene: TRBJ2-3
len: 12
d_gene: .
v_gene: TRBV29-1
CDR3nt: TGCAGCGGACAGGTCCTCACAGATACGCAGTATTTT
CDR3aa: CSGQVLTDTQYF

abundance: once
j_gene: TRBJ2-2
len: 16
d_gene: TRBD2
v_gene: TRBV20-1
CDR3nt: TGCTGTGCGGGACTCGGACTAGCGGGATCAGCCGGGGAGCTGTTTTTT
CDR3aa: CCAGLGLAGSAGELFF

abundance: few
j_gene: TRBJ2-1
len: 14
d_gene: .
v_gene: TRBV3-1
CDR3nt: TGTGCCAGCAGCCAAGCGTCACGGGCGAATGAGCAGTTCTTC
CDR3aa: CASSQASRANEQFF

abundance: .
j_gene: TRBJ2-3
len: 14
d_gene: TRBD2
v_gene: TRBV7-6
CDR3nt: TGTGCCAGCAGCTTACTCCGGGGGGGAGATACGCTGTATTTT
CDR3aa: CASSLLRGGDTLYF

abundance: .
j_gene: TRBJ2-1
len: 15
d_gene: .
v_gene: TRBV7-3
CDR3nt: TGTGCCAGCAGCCGAGGACTAAACCGAAACAATGAGCAGTTCTTC
CDR3aa: CASSRGLNRNNEQFF

abundance: few
j_gene: TRBJ2-3
len: 13
d_gene: .
v_gene: TRBV20-1
CDR3nt: TGCAGTGCTCCCCCAAACCCCACAGATACGCAGTATTTT
CDR3aa: CSAPPNPTDTQYF

abundance: few
j_gene: TRBJ1-1
len: 15
d_gene: .
v_gene: TRBV7-9
CDR3nt: TGTGCCAGCAGACCCGAGCTCAGGGAGAACACTGAAGCTTTCTTT
CDR3aa: CASRPELRENTEAFF

abundance: .
j_gene: TRBJ2-2
len: 14
d_gene: .
v_gene: TRBV6-1
CDR3nt: TGTGCCAGCAGGGTATTTGGGGCAACCGGGGAGCTGTTTTTT
CDR3aa: CASRVFGATGELFF

abundance: few
j_gene: TRBJ1-6
len: 16
d_gene: TRBD1
v_gene: TRBV27
CDR3nt: TGTGCCAGCAGTTCCTCCGGGACAGGGTGGAATTCACCCCTCCACTTT
CDR3aa: CASSSSGTGWNSPLHF

abundance: few
j_gene: TRBJ2-1
len: 13
d_gene: .
v_gene: TRBV27
CDR3nt: TGTGCCAGCAGTTTACCGGATCGAGATGAGCAGTTCTTC
CDR3aa: CASSLPDRDEQFF

abundance: few
j_gene: TRBJ2-1
len: 15
d_gene: TRBD1
v_gene: TRBV28
CDR3nt: TGTGCCAGCAGTACAGGGGGTAATTTTTTCAATGAGCAGTTCTTC
CDR3aa: CASSTGGNFFNEQFF

abundance: .
j_gene: TRBJ2-5
len: 16
d_gene: TRBD2
v_gene: TRBV12-3/TRBV12-4
CDR3nt: TGTGCCAGCAGTAGAGGACTAGCGGGAGGAGGGGAGACCCAGTACTTC
CDR3aa: CASSRGLAGGGETQYF